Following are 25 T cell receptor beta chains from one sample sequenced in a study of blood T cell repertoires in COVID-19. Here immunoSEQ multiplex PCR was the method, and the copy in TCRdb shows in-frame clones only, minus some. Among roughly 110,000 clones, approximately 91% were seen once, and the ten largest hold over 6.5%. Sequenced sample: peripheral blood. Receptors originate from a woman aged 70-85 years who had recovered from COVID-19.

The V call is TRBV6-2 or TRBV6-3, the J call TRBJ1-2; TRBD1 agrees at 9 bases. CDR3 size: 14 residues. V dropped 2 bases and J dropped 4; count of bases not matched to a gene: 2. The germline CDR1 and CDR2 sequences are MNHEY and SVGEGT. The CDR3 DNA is TGTGCCAGCAGTTACAGGGGACAGGGCTATGGCTACACCTTC. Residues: CASSYRGQGYGYTF.

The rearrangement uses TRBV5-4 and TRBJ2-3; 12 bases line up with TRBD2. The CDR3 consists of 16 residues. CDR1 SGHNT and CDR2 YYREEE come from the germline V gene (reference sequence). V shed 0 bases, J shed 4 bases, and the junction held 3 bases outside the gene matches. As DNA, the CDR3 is TGTGCCAGCAGCTTGGGCCTAGCGGGAGGGTCAGATACGCAGTATTTT. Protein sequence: CASSLGLAGGSDTQYF. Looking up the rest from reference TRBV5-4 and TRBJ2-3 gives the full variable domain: ETGVTQSPTHLIKTRGQQVTLRCSSQSGHNTVSWYQQALGQGPQFIFQYYREEENGRGNFPPRFSGLQFPNYSSELNVNALELDDSALYLCASSLGLAGGSDTQYFGPGTRLTVL.

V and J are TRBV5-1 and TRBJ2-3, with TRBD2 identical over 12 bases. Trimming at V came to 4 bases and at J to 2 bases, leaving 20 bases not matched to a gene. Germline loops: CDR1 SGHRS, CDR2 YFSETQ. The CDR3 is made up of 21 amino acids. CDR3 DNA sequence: TGCGCCAGCAGCACCAACCTCCCTAGCGGGAGGGCCAGCACCGACACAGATACGCAGTATTTT. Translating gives CASSTNLPSGRASTDTDTQYF.

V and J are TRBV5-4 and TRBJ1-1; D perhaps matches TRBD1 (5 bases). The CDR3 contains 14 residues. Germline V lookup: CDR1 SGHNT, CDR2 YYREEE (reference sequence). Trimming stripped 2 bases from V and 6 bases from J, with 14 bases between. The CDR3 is CASSFNWGDPEAFF. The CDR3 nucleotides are TGTGCCAGCAGCTTTAATTGGGGGGACCCTGAAGCTTTCTTT.

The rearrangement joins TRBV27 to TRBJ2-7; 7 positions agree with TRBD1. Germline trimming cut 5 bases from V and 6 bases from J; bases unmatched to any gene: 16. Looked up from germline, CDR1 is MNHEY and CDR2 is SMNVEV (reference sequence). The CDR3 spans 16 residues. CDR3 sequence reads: CASSLSTGTALFEQYF. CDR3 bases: TGTGCCAGCAGTCTCTCAACCGGGACAGCCCTTTTCGAGCAGTACTTC.

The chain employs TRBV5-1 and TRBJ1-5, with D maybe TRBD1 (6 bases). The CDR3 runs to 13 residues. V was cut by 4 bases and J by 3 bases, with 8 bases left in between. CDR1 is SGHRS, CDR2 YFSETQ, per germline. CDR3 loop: CASSQGPNQPQHF. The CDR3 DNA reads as TGCGCCAGCAGCCAGGGGCCCAATCAGCCCCAGCATTTT.

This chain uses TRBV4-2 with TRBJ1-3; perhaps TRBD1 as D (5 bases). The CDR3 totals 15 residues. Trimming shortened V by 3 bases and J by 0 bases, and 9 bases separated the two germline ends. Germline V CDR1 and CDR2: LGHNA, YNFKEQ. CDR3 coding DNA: TGTGCCAGCAGCCAGTACAGGTTCTCTGGAAACACCATATATTTT. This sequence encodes CASSQYRFSGNTIYF.

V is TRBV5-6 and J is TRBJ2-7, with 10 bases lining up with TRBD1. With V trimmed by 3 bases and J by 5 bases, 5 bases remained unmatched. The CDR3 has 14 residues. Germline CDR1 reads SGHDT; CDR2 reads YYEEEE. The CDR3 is CASSSGTGADEQYF. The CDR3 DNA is TGTGCCAGCAGCTCCGGGACAGGGGCAGACGAGCAGTACTTC.

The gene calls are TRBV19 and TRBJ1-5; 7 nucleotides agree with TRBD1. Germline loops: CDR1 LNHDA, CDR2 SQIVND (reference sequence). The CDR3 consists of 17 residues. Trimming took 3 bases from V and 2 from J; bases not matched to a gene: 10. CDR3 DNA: TGTGCCAGTAGTATCCCCCGACAGGGTGTGGGCAATCAGCCCCAGCATTTT. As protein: CASSIPRQGVGNQPQHF.

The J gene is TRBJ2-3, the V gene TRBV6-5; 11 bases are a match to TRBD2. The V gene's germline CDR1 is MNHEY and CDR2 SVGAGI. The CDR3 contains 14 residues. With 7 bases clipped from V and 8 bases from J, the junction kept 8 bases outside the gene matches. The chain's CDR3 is CASILTSGVGTQYF. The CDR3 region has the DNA TGTGCCAGCATCCTGACTAGCGGGGTGGGTACGCAGTATTTT.

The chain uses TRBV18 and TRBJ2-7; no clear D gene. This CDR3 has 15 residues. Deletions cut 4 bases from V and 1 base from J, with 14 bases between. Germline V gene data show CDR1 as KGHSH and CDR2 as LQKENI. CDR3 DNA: TGTGCCAGCTCACGCGAGCAGGTGTCTTCCTACGAGCAGTACTTC. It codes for CASSREQVSSYEQYF. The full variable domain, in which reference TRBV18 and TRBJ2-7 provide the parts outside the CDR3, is NAGVMQNPRHLVRRRGQEARLRCSPMKGHSHVYWYRQLPEEGLKFMVYLQKENIIDESGMPKERFSAEFPKEGPSILRIQQVVRGDSAAYFCASSREQVSSYEQYFGPGTRLTVT.

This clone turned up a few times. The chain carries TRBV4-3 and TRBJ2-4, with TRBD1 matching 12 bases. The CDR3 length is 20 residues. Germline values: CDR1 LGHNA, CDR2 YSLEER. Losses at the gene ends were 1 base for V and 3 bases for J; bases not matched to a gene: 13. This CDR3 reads CASSQVLRDRGRWVKNIQYF. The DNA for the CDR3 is TGCGCCAGCAGCCAAGTCCTCCGGGACAGGGGGCGATGGGTCAAAAACATTCAGTACTTC.

In DNA form, the CDR3 reads TGTGCCAGCAGGGACAGATATTCTAATGAAAAACTGTTTTTT. Encoded protein: CASRDRYSNEKLFF. V is TRBV3-1 (or the pseudogene TRBV3-2) and J is TRBJ1-4; D might be TRBD1 (6 bases). There are 14 residues in the CDR3. With 6 bases removed from V and 3 bases from J, the gap between germline ends came to 11 bases. Germline CDR1 and CDR2: LGHDT and YNNKEL (reference sequence).

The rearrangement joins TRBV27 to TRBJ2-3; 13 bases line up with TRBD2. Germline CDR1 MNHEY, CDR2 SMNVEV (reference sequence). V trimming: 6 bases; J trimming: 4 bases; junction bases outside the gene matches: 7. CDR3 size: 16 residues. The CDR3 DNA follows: TGTGCCAGCAGCACCCAACTAGCGGGAGGGGCAGATACGCAGTATTTT. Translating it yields CASSTQLAGGADTQYF.

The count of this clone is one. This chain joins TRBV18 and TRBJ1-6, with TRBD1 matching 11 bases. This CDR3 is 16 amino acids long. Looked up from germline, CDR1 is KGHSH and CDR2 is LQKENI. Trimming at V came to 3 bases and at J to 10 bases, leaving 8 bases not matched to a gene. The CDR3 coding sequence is TGTGCCAGCTCACCCCTCGGGACAGGGGGAGGGTCACCCCTCCACTTT. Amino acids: CASSPLGTGGGSPLHF.

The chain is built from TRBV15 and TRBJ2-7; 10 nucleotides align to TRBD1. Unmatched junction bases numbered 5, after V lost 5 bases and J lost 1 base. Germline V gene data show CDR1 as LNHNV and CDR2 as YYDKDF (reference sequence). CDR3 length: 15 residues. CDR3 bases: TGTGCCACCAGCCCCCGGGACAGGGGATCCTACGAGCAGTACTTC. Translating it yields CATSPRDRGSYEQYF.

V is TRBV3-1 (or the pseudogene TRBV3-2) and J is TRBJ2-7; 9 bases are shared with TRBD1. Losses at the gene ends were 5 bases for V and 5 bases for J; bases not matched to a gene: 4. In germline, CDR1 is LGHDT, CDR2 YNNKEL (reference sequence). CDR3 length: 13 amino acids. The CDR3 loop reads CASSSWDRDEQYF. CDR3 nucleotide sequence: TGTGCCAGCAGCTCATGGGACAGGGACGAGCAGTACTTC.

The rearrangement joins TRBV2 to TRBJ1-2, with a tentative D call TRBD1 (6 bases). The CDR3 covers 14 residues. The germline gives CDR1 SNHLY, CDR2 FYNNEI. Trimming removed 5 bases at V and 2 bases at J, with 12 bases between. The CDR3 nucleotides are TGTGCCAGCAGTTCCCAGGGGCGAAACTATGGCTACACCTTC. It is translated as CASSSQGRNYGYTF.

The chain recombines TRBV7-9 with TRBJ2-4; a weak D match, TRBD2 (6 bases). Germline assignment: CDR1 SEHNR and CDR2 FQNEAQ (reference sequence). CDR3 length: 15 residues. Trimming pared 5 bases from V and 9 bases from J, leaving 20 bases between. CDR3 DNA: TGTGCCAGCAGCCCCTATATGGGAGGTCCCGTCATTCAGTACTTC. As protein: CASSPYMGGPVIQYF. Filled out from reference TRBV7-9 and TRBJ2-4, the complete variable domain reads DTGVSQNPRHKITKRGQNVTFRCDPISEHNRLYWYRQTLGQGPEFLTYFQNEAQLEKSRLLSDRFSAERPKGSFSTLEIQRTEQGDSAMYLCASSPYMGGPVIQYFGAGTRLSVL.

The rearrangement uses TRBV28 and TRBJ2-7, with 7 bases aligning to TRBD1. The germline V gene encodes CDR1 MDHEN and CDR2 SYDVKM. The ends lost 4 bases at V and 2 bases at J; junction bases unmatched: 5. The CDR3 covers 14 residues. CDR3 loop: CASSSGQAPYEQYF. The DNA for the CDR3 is TGTGCCAGCAGTTCCGGACAGGCCCCCTACGAGCAGTACTTC. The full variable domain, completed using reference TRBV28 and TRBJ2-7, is DVKVTQSSRYLVKRTGEKVFLECVQDMDHENMFWYRQDPGLGLRLIYFSYDVKMKEKGDIPEGYSVSREKKERFSLILESASTNQTSMYLCASSSGQAPYEQYFGPGTRLTVT.

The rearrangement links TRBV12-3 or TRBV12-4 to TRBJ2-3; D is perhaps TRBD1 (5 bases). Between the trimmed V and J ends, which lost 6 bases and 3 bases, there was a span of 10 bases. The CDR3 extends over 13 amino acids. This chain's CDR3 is CASRQVRTDTQYF. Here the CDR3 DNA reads TGTGCCAGCAGACAGGTTAGGACAGATACGCAGTATTTT.

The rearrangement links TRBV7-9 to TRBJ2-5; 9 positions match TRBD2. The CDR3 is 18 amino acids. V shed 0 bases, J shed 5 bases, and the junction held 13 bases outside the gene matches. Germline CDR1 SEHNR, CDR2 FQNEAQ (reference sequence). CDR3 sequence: CASSLALGGGGALETQYF. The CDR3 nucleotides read TGTGCCAGCAGCTTAGCGCTCGGAGGCGGGGGGGCTTTGGAGACCCAGTACTTC.

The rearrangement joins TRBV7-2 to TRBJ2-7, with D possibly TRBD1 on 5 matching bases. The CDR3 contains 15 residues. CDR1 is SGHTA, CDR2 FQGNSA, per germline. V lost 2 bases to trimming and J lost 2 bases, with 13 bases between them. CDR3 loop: CASSLQGRKPYEQYF. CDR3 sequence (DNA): TGTGCCAGCAGCTTACAGGGAAGAAAACCCTACGAGCAGTACTTC.

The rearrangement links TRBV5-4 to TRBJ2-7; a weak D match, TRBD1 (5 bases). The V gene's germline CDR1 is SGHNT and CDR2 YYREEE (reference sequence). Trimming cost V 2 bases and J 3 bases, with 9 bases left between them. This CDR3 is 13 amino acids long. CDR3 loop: CASSFGHLYEQYF. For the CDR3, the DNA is TGTGCCAGCAGCTTTGGACATCTCTACGAGCAGTACTTC. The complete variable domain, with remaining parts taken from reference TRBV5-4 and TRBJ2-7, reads ETGVTQSPTHLIKTRGQQVTLRCSSQSGHNTVSWYQQALGQGPQFIFQYYREEENGRGNFPPRFSGLQFPNYSSELNVNALELDDSALYLCASSFGHLYEQYFGPGTRLTVT.

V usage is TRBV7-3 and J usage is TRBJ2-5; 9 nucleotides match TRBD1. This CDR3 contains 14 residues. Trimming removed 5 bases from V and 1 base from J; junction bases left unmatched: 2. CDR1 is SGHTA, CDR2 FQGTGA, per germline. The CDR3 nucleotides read TGTGCCAGCAGCCAGGACAGGGGCCAAGAGACCCAGTACTTC. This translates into CASSQDRGQETQYF.